The next 9 T cell receptor beta chains were all read from a single sample in a study of T cells after yellow fever vaccination. TCRdb reprocessed the 5' RACE reads via MiXCR and lists one record per CDR3 protein. The table includes some 240,000 distinct CDR3 sequences, approximately 3% detected once. Material: CD4+ T cells sorted from PBMCs, obtained 10 days after the yellow fever booster vaccination. The receptors originated from a man aged 18-30 years who received the YFV17D yellow fever vaccine.

The gene calls are TRBV4-3 and TRBJ2-1; possibly TRBD1 for D (5 bases). CDR3 length: 15 amino acids. Trimming pared 0 bases from V and 5 bases from J, leaving 11 bases between. Germline assignment: CDR1 LGHNA and CDR2 YSLEER. The CDR3 loop is CASSQDQGRNNEQFF. The CDR3 bases are TGCGCCAGCAGCCAAGATCAGGGTAGGAACAATGAGCAGTTCTTC.

V gene TRBV20-1 combines with J gene TRBJ2-7; 14 bases line up with TRBD2. After removal of 6 bases from V and 5 bases from J, the junction contained 18 bases not matched to a gene. The germline gives CDR1 DFQATT, CDR2 SNEGSKA (reference sequence). This CDR3 contains 18 residues. CDR3 region: CSARRLAGGPEWSHEQYF. The CDR3 DNA follows: TGCAGTGCCAGAAGACTAGCGGGGGGGCCGGAATGGTCCCACGAGCAGTACTTC.

This clonotype showed up just a few times. This sequence joins TRBV6-5 and TRBJ2-1, with D hard to call. Germline-derived CDR1 and CDR2 are MNHEY and SVGAGI. V was clipped by 2 bases and J by 4 bases, with 6 bases between them. The CDR3 has 13 amino acids. CDR3 loop: CASSYDPYNEQFF. For the CDR3, the DNA is TGTGCCAGCAGTTACGACCCTTACAATGAGCAGTTCTTC.

This clonotype has just a few counts. V and J are TRBV10-3 and TRBJ2-7; 8 bases match TRBD1. The CDR3 runs to 13 residues. With V trimmed by 6 bases and J by 5 bases, 6 bases remained unmatched. The germline gives CDR1 ENHRY, CDR2 SYGVKD. The CDR3 region is CAIRGQGSNEQYV. The DNA for the CDR3 is TGTGCCATCAGAGGACAGGGATCCAACGAGCAGTACGTC.

This clonotype has a count of ten or more. The genes are TRBV19 and TRBJ2-5, with D uncertain. The CDR3 totals 12 residues. The germline gives CDR1 LNHDA, CDR2 SQIVND (reference sequence). V shed 1 base and J shed 5 bases, with 5 bases lying between them. The CDR3 spells CASSIGGETQYF. Written as DNA, the CDR3 is TGTGCCAGTAGTATAGGCGGCGAGACCCAGTACTTC.

The rearrangement joins TRBV28 to TRBJ2-7; no definite D call. Germline V gene sequence: CDR1 MDHEN, CDR2 SYDVKM. The CDR3 is 12 residues long. The germline V and J ends were trimmed by 1 base and 6 bases, with 7 bases remaining between them. The CDR3 DNA sequence: TGTGCCAGCAGTTTATTAGGGCGCGAGCAGTACGTC. Amino acids: CASSLLGREQYV.

This clonotype showed up just a few times. V usage is TRBV7-2 and J usage is TRBJ1-6, with D uncertain. The ends were cut back, 4 bases at V and 1 base at J, with 11 bases in the middle. Germline lookup yields CDR1 SGHTA and CDR2 FQGNSA. This CDR3 is built from 16 residues. The CDR3 DNA follows: TGTGCCAGCAGCTCACCCAAAGGGTCCTATAATTCACCCCTCCACTTT. Translating gives CASSSPKGSYNSPLHF.

This clonotype appeared many times. V usage is TRBV7-2 and J usage is TRBJ1-3; 8 bases align to TRBD1. The germline CDR1 and CDR2 sequences are SGHTA and FQGNSA. Trimming at V came to 3 bases and at J to 1 base, leaving 2 bases not matched to a gene. CDR3 size: 15 residues. CDR3 region: CASSLQGASGNTIYF. CDR3 nucleotides: TGTGCCAGCAGCTTGCAGGGGGCATCTGGAAACACCATATATTTT.

The chain carries TRBV5-4 and TRBJ1-1; D not certain. Germline V gives CDR1 SGHNT, CDR2 YYREEE (reference sequence). This CDR3 contains 12 residues. Trimming took 7 bases from V and 2 from J, leaving 9 bases between them. CDR3: CASGPGNTEAFF. The DNA of the CDR3 is TGTGCCAGCGGGCCGGGAAACACTGAAGCTTTCTTT.